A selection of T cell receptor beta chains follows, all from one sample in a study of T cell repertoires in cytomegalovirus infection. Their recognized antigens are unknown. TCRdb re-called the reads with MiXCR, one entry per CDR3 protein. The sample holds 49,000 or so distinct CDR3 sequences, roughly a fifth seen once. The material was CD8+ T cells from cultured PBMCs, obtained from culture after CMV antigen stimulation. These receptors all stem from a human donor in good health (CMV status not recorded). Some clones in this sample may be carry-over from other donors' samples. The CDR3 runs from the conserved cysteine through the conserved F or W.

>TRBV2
CASSEVGTQRSEAFF
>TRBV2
CASRGLDNQPQHF
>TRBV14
CASSRRVRTGGLEYEQYF
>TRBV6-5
CASSPETVSSSYEQYF
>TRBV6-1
CASSPPAGEETQYF
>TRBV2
CASSERGGRVEDQPQHF
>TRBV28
CASSSLPSANEQFF
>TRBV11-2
CASSGGLAGGETQYF
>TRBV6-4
CASSELGDNTGELFF
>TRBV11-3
CASSPPADPNTIYF
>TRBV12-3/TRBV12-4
CASRPGTAEETQYF